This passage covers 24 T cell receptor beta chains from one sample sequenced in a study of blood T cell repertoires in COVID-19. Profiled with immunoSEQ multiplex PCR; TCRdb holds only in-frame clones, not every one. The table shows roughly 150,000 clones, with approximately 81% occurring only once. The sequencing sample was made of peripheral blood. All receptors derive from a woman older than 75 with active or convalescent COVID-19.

The CDR3 region has the DNA TGTGCCACCTCCCGGGACAGGGTTTATTCGAGCTCTGGAAACACCATATATTTT. Translation: CATSRDRVYSSSGNTIYF. The genes are TRBV19 and TRBJ1-3, with TRBD1 identical over 9 bases. With 10 bases clipped from V and 0 bases from J, the junction kept 16 bases outside the gene matches. This CDR3 is 18 amino acids long. Germline V gene sequence: CDR1 LNHDA, CDR2 SQIVND (reference sequence).

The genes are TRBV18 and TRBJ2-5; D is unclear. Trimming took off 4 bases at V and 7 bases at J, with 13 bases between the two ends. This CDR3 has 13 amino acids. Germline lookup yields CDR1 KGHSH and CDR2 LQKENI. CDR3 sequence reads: CASSLQNRGTQYF. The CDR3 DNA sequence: TGTGCCAGCTCACTACAGAACCGTGGGACCCAGTACTTC.

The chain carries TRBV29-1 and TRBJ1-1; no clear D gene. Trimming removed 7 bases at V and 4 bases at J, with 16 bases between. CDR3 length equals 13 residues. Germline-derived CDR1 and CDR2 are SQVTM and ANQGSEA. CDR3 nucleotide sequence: TGCAGCGCCGGATTGGGAGTCAGCACTGAAGCTTTCTTT. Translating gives CSAGLGVSTEAFF.

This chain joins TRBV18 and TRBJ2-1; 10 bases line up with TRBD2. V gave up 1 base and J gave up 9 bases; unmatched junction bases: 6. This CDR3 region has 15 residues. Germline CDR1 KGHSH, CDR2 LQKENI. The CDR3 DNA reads TGTGCCAGCTCACCACTGATGATAGCGGGAGGTGAGCAGTTCTTC. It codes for CASSPLMIAGGEQFF.

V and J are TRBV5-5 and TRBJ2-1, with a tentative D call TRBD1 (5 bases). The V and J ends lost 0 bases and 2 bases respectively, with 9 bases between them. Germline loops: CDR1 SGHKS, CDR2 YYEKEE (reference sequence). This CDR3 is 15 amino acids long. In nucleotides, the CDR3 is TGTGCCAGCAGCTTGGGACAGTGGACCTACAATGAGCAGTTCTTC. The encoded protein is CASSLGQWTYNEQFF. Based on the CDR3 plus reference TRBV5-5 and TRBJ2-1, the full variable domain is DAGVTQSPTHLIKTRGQQVTLRCSPISGHKSVSWYQQVLGQGPQFIFQYYEKEERGRGNFPDRFSARQFPNYSSELNVNALLLGDSALYLCASSLGQWTYNEQFFGPGTRLTVL.

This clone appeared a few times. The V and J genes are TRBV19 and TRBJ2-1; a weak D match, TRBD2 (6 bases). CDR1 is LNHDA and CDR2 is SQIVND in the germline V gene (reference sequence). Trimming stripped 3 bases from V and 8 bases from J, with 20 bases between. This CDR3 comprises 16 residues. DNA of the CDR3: TGTGCCAGTAGTATGGGACTTGCCCTCAGGGCGGATGAGCAGTTCTTC. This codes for CASSMGLALRADEQFF.

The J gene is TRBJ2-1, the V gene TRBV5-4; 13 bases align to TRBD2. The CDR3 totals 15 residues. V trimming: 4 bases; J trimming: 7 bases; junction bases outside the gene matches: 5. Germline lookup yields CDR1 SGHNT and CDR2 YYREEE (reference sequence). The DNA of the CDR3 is TGTGCCAGCAGCCCAGGACTAGCGGGAGATAATGAGCAGTTCTTC. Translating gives CASSPGLAGDNEQFF.

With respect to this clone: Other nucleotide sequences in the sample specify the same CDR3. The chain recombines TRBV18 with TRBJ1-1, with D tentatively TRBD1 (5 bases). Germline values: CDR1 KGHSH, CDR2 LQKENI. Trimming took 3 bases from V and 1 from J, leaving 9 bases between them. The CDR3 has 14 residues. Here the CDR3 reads CASSPRRGNTEAFF. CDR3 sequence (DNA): TGTGCCAGCTCACCTAGGAGGGGGAACACTGAAGCTTTCTTT.

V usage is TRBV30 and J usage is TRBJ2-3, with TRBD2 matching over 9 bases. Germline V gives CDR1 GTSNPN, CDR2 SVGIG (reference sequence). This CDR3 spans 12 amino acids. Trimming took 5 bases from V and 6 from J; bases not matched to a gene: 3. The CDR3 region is CAWGLASDTQYF. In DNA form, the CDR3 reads TGTGCCTGGGGACTAGCGAGCGATACGCAGTATTTT.

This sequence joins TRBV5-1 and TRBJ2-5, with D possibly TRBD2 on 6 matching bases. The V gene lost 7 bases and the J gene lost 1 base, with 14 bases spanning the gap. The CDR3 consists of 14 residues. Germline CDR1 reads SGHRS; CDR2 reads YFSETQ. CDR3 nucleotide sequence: TGCGCCAGCCGGAGGGGTTCGGGCCAAGAGACCCAGTACTTC. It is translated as CASRRGSGQETQYF.

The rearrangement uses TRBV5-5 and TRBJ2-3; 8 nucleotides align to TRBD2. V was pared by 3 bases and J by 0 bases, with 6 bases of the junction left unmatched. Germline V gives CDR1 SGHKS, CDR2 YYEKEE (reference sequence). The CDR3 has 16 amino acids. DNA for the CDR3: TGTGCCAGCAGCTGGCCCACGGGGGGGAGCACAGATACGCAGTATTTT. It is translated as CASSWPTGGSTDTQYF.

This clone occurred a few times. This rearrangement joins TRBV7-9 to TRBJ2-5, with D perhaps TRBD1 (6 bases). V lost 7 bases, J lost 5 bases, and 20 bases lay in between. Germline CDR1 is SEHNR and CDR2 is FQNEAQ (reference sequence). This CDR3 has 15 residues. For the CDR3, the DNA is TGTGCCAGCACCCAGGCCCGGACAGCCATGGAGACCCAGTACTTC. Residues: CASTQARTAMETQYF.

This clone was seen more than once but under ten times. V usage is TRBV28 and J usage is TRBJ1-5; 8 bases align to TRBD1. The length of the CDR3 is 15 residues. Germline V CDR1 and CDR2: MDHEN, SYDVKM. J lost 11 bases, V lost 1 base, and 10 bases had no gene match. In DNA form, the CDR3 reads TGTGCCAGCAGTTTATTTGGACAGGGTCCCAGGGCCCAGCATTTT. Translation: CASSLFGQGPRAQHF.

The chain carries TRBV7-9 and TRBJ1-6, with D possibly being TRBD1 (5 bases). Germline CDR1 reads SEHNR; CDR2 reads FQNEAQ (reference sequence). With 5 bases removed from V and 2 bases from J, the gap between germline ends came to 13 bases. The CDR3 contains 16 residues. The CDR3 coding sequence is TGTGCCAGCAGCCCGGAGTCAGGGACCTATAATTCACCCCTCCACTTT. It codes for CASSPESGTYNSPLHF.

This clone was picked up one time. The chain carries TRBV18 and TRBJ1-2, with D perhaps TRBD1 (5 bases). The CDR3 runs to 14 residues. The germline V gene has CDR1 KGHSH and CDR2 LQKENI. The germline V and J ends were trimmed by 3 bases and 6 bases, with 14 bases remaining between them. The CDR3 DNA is TGTGCCAGCTCACCCGACAGTCTCTGGGATGGCTACACCTTC. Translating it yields CASSPDSLWDGYTF.

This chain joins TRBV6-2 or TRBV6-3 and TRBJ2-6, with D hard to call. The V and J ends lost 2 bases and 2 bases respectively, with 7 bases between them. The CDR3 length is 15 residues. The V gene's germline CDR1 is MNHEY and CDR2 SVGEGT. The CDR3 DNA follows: TGTGCCAGCAGTTACGCCGGTGCTGGGGCCAACGTCCTGACTTTC. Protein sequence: CASSYAGAGANVLTF.

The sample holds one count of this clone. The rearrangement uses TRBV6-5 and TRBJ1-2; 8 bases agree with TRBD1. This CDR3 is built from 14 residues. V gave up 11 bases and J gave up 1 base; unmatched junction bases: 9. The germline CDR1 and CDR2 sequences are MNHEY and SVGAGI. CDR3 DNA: TGTGCCGCCCTCCGGACAGGGATTAACTATGGCTACACCTTC. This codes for CAALRTGINYGYTF.

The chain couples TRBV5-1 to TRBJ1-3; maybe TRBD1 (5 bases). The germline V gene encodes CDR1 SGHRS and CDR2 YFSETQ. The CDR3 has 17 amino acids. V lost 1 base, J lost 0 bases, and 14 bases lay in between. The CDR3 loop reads CASSLQGTGSSGNTIYF. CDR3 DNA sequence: TGCGCCAGCAGCTTGCAGGGCACAGGTAGCTCTGGAAACACCATATATTTT.

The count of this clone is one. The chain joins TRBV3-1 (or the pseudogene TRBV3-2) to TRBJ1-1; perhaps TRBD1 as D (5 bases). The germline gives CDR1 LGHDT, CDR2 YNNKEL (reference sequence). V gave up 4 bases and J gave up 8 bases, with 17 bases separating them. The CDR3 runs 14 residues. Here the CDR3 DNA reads TGTGCCAGCAGCCCATCCGAGTTGCGGGGCGAAGCTTTCTTT. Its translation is CASSPSELRGEAFF.

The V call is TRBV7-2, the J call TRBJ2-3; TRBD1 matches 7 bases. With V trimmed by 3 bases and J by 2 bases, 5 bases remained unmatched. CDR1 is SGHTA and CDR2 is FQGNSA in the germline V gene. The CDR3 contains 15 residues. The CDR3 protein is CASSLDRSYTDTQYF. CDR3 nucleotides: TGTGCCAGCAGCTTGGACAGGAGCTACACAGATACGCAGTATTTT.

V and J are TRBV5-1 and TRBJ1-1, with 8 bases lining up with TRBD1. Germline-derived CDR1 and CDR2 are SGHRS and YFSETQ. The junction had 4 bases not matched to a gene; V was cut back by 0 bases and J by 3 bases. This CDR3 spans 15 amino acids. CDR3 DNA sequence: TGCGCCAGCAGCTTGGCCGGACAGGGCGACACTGAAGCTTTCTTT. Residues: CASSLAGQGDTEAFF.

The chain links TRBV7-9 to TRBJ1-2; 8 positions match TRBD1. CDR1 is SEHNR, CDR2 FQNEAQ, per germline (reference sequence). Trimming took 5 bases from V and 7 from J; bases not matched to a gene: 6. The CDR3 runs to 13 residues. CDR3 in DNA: TGTGCCAGCAGCCCGGACAGGGTGCGTGGCTACACCTTC. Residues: CASSPDRVRGYTF.

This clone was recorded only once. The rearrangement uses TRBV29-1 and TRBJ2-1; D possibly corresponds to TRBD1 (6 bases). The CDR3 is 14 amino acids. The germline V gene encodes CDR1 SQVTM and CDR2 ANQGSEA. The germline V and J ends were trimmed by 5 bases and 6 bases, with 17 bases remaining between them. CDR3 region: CSVPSAIRGNEQFF. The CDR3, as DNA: TGCAGCGTTCCCTCGGCTATCAGGGGCAATGAGCAGTTCTTC.

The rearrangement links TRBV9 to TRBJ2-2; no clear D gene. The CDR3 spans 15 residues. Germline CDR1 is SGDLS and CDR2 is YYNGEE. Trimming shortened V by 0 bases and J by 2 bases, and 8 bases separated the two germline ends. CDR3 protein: CASSVGSINTGELFF. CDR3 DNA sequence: TGTGCCAGCAGCGTAGGGAGCATAAACACCGGGGAGCTGTTTTTT.